The T cell receptor beta chain described here comes from a study of response to subunit inactivated influenza vaccine. CDR3 length: 16 residues. CDR1 and CDR2 (germline): SGHKS, YYEKEE (reference sequence). Trimming removed 3 bases from V and 2 bases from J; junction bases left unmatched: 7. MiXCR, applied by TCRdb to the RT-PCR reads, yields one record per CDR3 protein. The sample gives about 570,000 distinct CDR3 sequences, 11% of which show up once; more than 9.5% is in the top ten. These data also formed part of another study, on T cells expressing NK-cell markers. As reported in that work: Making the TCR beta cDNA relied on 5'RACE template switching with UMIs. Obtained from sorted CD3+CD56+NKG2C+, CD3+CD56+NKG2C- and CD3+CD56-NKG2C+ T cells were the TCR beta repertoires.

The chain couples TRBV5-5 to TRBJ2-1; 8 bases are a match to TRBD1. This specimen consisted of PBMCs from blood, obtained on the day of vaccination. The clonotype comes from a man aged 50 to 59 who received an inactivated influenza vaccine. The CDR3 here is CASSSPGTGAYNEQFF. The CDR3 region has the DNA TGTGCCAGCAGCTCGCCCGGGACAGGAGCCTACAATGAGCAGTTCTTC.